This T cell receptor (beta chain) was sequenced in a study of T cells in localized non-small cell lung cancer. Study results and caveats: Multi-region tumor sequencing was not done, so intratumor heterogeneity could not be excluded. The greatest T cell clonality was found in uninvolved adjacent lung (higher than in tumor). Out of the top 100 tumor clones, a median approximately 57 were seen in adjacent lung. A raised T cell density in blood coincided with lengthier overall survival.

Details on this clone: The antigen is unknown.

The protocol was immunoSEQ multiplex PCR, while the TCRdb copy is restricted to in-frame clones and leaves out a portion. The table lists about 70,000 clones, 86% of them singletons. The CDR3 spans 16 residues. V lost 4 bases and J 3 bases, leaving 19 bases between the germline ends. Germline assignment: CDR1 SGHNT and CDR2 YYREEE (reference sequence). J is TRBJ1-1 and V is TRBV5-4; D unresolved. The sequencing used peripheral blood, collected before any cancer treatment. This clonotype was obtained from a male donor aged 60 or over with stage III squamous cell lung carcinoma. Here the CDR3 DNA reads TGTGCCAGCAGCCCCCCAGGCCCCCTGGCAGACACTGAAGCTTTCTTT. Translated: CASSPPGPLADTEAFF.